The rows below give T cell receptor beta chains drawn from one sample of a study of shared clonotypes between healthy human individuals. Method: immunoSEQ multiplex PCR; TCRdb's copy keeps in-frame clones and lacks some. The table records approximately 980,000 clones, approximately 76% of them present only once. The sample consisted of memory CD4+ T cells sorted from blood. These receptors came from a man younger than 30 in good health. Each CDR3 is given with its conserved first and last residue. D genes are given only for firm matches. Rows give clone size only sometimes, using once, few, many, or a class for an expanded clone.

d_call,clone_size,j_call,v_call,cdr3_aa,cdr3_nt
NA,few,TRBJ2-3,TRBV6-5,CASSPPGRLTDTQYF,TGTGCCAGCAGTCCTCCGGGACGGCTCACAGATACGCAGTATTTT
TRBD2,NA,TRBJ2-3,TRBV6-1,CASSLLAGGTDTQYF,TGTGCCAGCAGTCTACTAGCGGGGGGGACAGATACGCAGTATTTT
NA,NA,TRBJ1-1,TRBV28,CASRFPAGTEAFF,TGTGCCAGCAGATTTCCCGCGGGGACTGAAGCTTTCTTT
TRBD1,few,TRBJ1-5,TRBV27,CASSPKWTGGNNQPQHF,TGTGCCAGCAGTCCCAAATGGACAGGGGGCAACAATCAGCCCCAGCATTTT
NA,NA,TRBJ2-6,TRBV6-1,CASSEGSVGANVLTF,TGTGCCAGCAGTGAGGGGTCGGTTGGGGCCAACGTCCTGACTTTC
NA,NA,TRBJ1-2,TRBV29-1,CSVSQIFYGYTF,TGCAGCGTTAGTCAGATTTTCTATGGCTACACCTTC
NA,few,TRBJ2-7,TRBV7-2,CASSLAGTTYEQYF,TGTGCCAGCAGCTTAGCCGGGACGACCTACGAGCAGTACTTC
NA,once,TRBJ2-2,TRBV2,CASRGQPGTGELFF,TGTGCCAGCAGAGGACAGCCGGGCACCGGGGAGCTGTTTTTT
NA,once,TRBJ2-1,TRBV9,CASSVSVYEQFF,TGTGCCAGCAGCGTTAGTGTTTATGAGCAGTTCTTC
TRBD1,NA,TRBJ1-5,TRBV6-6,CASGTGANQPQHF,TGTGCCAGCGGGACAGGGGCCAATCAGCCCCAGCATTTT
TRBD2,NA,TRBJ2-3,TRBV7-9,CASSRASGASTDTQYF,TGTGCCAGCAGCCGGGCTAGCGGGGCGAGCACAGATACGCAGTATTTT
TRBD2,NA,TRBJ2-1,TRBV5-1,CASSYSGGQNNEQFF,TGCGCCAGCAGCTATAGCGGGGGGCAGAACAATGAGCAGTTCTTC
NA,NA,TRBJ1-1,TRBV4-1,CASSQDPGTRREAFF,TGCGCCAGCAGCCAAGATCCTGGGACCCGGCGCGAAGCTTTCTTT
TRBD2,NA,TRBJ2-2,TRBV19,CASSIWTSANGELFF,TGTGCCAGTAGTATCTGGACTAGTGCTAACGGGGAGCTGTTTTTT
TRBD1,few,TRBJ1-4,TRBV19,CASKDRGDVGEKLFF,TGTGCCAGTAAGGACAGGGGTGATGTCGGGGAAAAACTGTTTTTT
NA,NA,TRBJ2-7,TRBV2,CATYRVDSSYEQYF,TGTGCCACATACCGCGTCGACAGCTCCTACGAGCAGTACTTC
NA,many,TRBJ2-5,TRBV6-4,CASISPQGGVQETQYF,TGTGCCAGCATCTCACCCCAAGGCGGGGTCCAAGAGACCCAGTACTTC
TRBD2,few,TRBJ2-3,TRBV7-9,CASSWGLAGGTDTQYF,TGTGCCAGCAGCTGGGGACTAGCGGGTGGCACAGATACGCAGTATTTT
NA,NA,TRBJ2-3,TRBV6-5,CASSYSTGSDTQYF,TGTGCCAGCAGTTACTCGACTGGGTCAGATACGCAGTATTTT
NA,NA,TRBJ1-2,TRBV5-6,CASSLYSGPYGYTF,TGTGCCAGCAGCTTGTATTCGGGTCCCTATGGCTACACCTTC
NA,NA,TRBJ1-1,TRBV2,CASRVKGDTEAFF,TGTGCCAGCCGGGTCAAGGGGGACACTGAAGCTTTCTTT
NA,NA,TRBJ1-1,TRBV6-6,CASRRGYAEAFF,TGTGCCAGCAGGAGGGGTTACGCTGAAGCTTTCTTT
NA,NA,TRBJ1-2,TRBV5-8,CASSRPYGYTF,TGTGCCAGCAGCCGCCCCTATGGCTACACCTTC
TRBD2,NA,TRBJ2-1,TRBV2,CASRKSGGANEQFF,TGTGCCAGCCGAAAAAGCGGGGGGGCCAATGAGCAGTTCTTC
NA,NA,TRBJ2-5,TRBV10-3,CAISEFSAGTQYF,TGTGCCATCAGTGAGTTTTCGGCGGGGACCCAGTACTTC
NA,NA,TRBJ2-2,TRBV5-5,CASRPNPNTGELFF,TGTGCCAGCAGGCCCAACCCGAACACCGGGGAGCTGTTTTTT